These T cell receptor beta chains were read from a single sample in a study of control samples from healthy donors and cancer patients. Some clones are missing from TCRdb's copy, which holds only in-frame ones; the method was immunoSEQ multiplex PCR. The table includes some 130,000 clones, roughly 90% detected once. Specimen: blood. The receptor source for this set is a woman aged 50 to 60 in good health. CDR3s include the opening cysteine and the closing phenylalanine or tryptophan.

cdr3_aa cdr3_length j_call v_call
CSVEAGLEETQYF 13 TRBJ2-5 TRBV29-1
CASSLRGEGLKKTGELFF 18 TRBJ2-2 TRBV11-2
CSVRPGQSTDTQYF 14 TRBJ2-3 TRBV29-1
CASSQQGYRLDRGADTQYF 19 TRBJ2-3 TRBV4-2
CASSLDLAVNEQFF 14 TRBJ2-1 TRBV11-2
CAWSVGQNYGYTF 13 TRBJ1-2 TRBV30
CASSITRRDRGDKNIQYF 18 TRBJ2-4 TRBV19
CSAAQEYEQYF 11 TRBJ2-7 TRBV20-1
CASSQDPPGLATQETQYF 18 TRBJ2-5 TRBV3-1/TRBV3-2
CASSFGQTVYNEQFF 15 TRBJ2-1 TRBV19
CAWSVWGETQYF 12 TRBJ2-5 TRBV30
CASRRDRSYNYGYTF 15 TRBJ1-2 TRBV2
CASSERGSYEQYF 13 TRBJ2-7 TRBV2
CASSLVGGSNEKLFF 15 TRBJ1-4 TRBV5-1
CASSPRTGGAFF 12 TRBJ1-1 TRBV28
CASSQGAGEVQPQHF 15 TRBJ1-5 TRBV3-1/TRBV3-2
CASSLGRKAAEAFF 14 TRBJ1-1 TRBV5-6
CASSLVSGYEQYF 13 TRBJ2-7 TRBV7-9
CASSPGTEVRYGYTF 15 TRBJ1-2 TRBV18
CASSTTGRAPLHF 13 TRBJ1-6 TRBV28
CASSFGGETQYF 12 TRBJ2-5 TRBV11-3
CASSLGQGAYNEQFF 15 TRBJ2-1 TRBV11-2
CSVQGSGQPQHF 12 TRBJ1-5 TRBV29-1
CASMIANTGELFF 13 TRBJ2-2 TRBV6-5
CACQGQGNQPQHF 13 TRBJ1-5 TRBV30
CAWRAWVNTEAFF 13 TRBJ1-1 TRBV30
CASSYSSGSANSPLHF 16 TRBJ1-6 TRBV6-5
CASSLYPQGKLDYGYTF 17 TRBJ1-2 TRBV7-8
CSAWTGGDGYTF 12 TRBJ1-2 TRBV29-1
CASIPYGLSWNEQFF 15 TRBJ2-1 TRBV6-2/TRBV6-3
CASSLVGGSNQPQHF 15 TRBJ1-5 TRBV5-6
CASRGGAVYEQFF 13 TRBJ2-1 TRBV6-5
CASSEMEGTRDSPLHF 16 TRBJ1-6 TRBV2
CASRTGTNTGELFF 14 TRBJ2-2 TRBV27
CASRRQANPTYGYTF 15 TRBJ1-2 TRBV10-1
CASSVGPGLTYEQYF 15 TRBJ2-7 TRBV5-6
CSVVLRLPGTEAFF 14 TRBJ1-1 TRBV29-1
CASSFTGLAYEQYF 14 TRBJ2-7 TRBV7-9
CAWSLQGALAYTF 13 TRBJ1-2 TRBV30
CASSQRQLANTEAFF 15 TRBJ1-1 TRBV5-1
CASKNPGSDGYTF 13 TRBJ1-2 TRBV11-2
CASSYRLAEGTEAFF 15 TRBJ1-1 TRBV7-6
CASSFNRDSFLYTF 14 TRBJ1-2 TRBV27
CASSMDWGEVYGYTF 15 TRBJ1-2 TRBV19